This TCR beta chain was recovered during a study of shared clonotypes between healthy human individuals. The CDR3 totals 16 residues. Trimming stripped 1 base from V and 3 bases from J, with 15 bases between. Germline values: CDR1 SGHVS, CDR2 FQNEAQ. Repertoires were generated with immunoSEQ multiplex PCR, while TCRdb's copy carries only in-frame clones and drops some. The sample holds approximately 2,000,000 clones, around 92% seen once. The V call is TRBV7-8, the J call TRBJ1-2; D is possibly TRBD1 (6 bases). This clonotype was obtained from a man aged 18-30 years in good health. Some clones in this sample may be carry-over from other donors' samples. The sequencing input was naive CD4+ T cells from PBMCs. Subset noted: CD45RA+ positively selected. In nucleotides, the CDR3 is TGTGCCAGCAGCTTAGTGTCTCGGGGGGCAGACTATGGCTACACCTTC. Translating gives CASSLVSRGADYGYTF.